These 17 T cell receptor beta chains were sequenced from one sample in a study of blood T cell repertoires in COVID-19. The assay was immunoSEQ multiplex PCR, and TCRdb's table has in-frame clones only and misses some. The sample lists about 55,000 clones, 70% to 90% occurring once. Sample: peripheral blood. The receptors come from a man in his 60s with acute or convalescent COVID-19.

The chain combines TRBV19 with TRBJ2-3; 9 bases align to TRBD2. The V gene end was trimmed by 5 bases and the J gene end by 4 bases; junction bases not matched to a gene: 4. Germline CDR1 reads LNHDA; CDR2 reads SQIVND (reference sequence). The CDR3 is 14 amino acids. The CDR3: CASSPGLAPDTQYF. For the CDR3, the DNA is TGTGCCAGTAGTCCGGGACTAGCACCAGATACGCAGTATTTT. The full variable domain, rest sourced from reference TRBV19 and TRBJ2-3, is DGGITQSPKYLFRKEGQNVTLSCEQNLNHDAMYWYRQDPGQGLRLIYYSQIVNDFQKGDIAEGYSVSREKKESFPLTVTSAQKNPTAFYLCASSPGLAPDTQYFGPGTRLTVL.

The chain employs TRBV4-3 and TRBJ2-7, with 14 bases fitting TRBD2. From germline, CDR1 is LGHNA and CDR2 YSLEER. This CDR3 contains 15 residues. Unmatched junction bases numbered 3, after V lost 3 bases and J lost 5 bases. The CDR3 sequence: CASSQGLAGEHEQYF. CDR3 bases: TGCGCCAGCAGCCAGGGACTAGCGGGAGAGCACGAGCAGTACTTC.

The gene calls are TRBV5-6 and TRBJ1-1; no clear D gene. There are 17 residues in the CDR3. V was pared by 3 bases and J by 1 base, with 19 bases between. In germline, CDR1 is SGHDT, CDR2 YYEEEE. This CDR3 is CASSYAPGVDGNTEAFF. DNA for the CDR3: TGTGCCAGCAGCTACGCCCCCGGGGTAGACGGGAACACTGAAGCTTTCTTT.

V is TRBV15 and J is TRBJ1-2, with a possible D match to TRBD1 (6 bases). The CDR3 spans 17 residues. Germline CDR1 is LNHNV and CDR2 is YYDKDF (reference sequence). The ends were cut back, 0 bases at V and 4 bases at J, with 18 bases in the middle. The CDR3 DNA reads TGTGCCACCAGCAGAGAACTCGGACAGAATCTAGGCTATGGCTACACCTTC. It yields the protein CATSRELGQNLGYGYTF.

The chain uses TRBV19 and TRBJ2-1, with TRBD1 identical over 8 bases. V lost 4 bases to trimming and J lost 4 bases; unmatched junction nucleotides: 6. The V gene's germline CDR1 is LNHDA and CDR2 SQIVND (reference sequence). The CDR3 spans 15 residues. CDR3 loop: CASSSGTGSYNEQFF. CDR3 DNA sequence: TGTGCCAGTAGTAGTGGGACAGGTTCTTACAATGAGCAGTTCTTC.

V usage is TRBV30 and J usage is TRBJ1-4, with D possibly being TRBD1 (5 bases). Trimming pared 4 bases from V and 2 bases from J, leaving 14 bases between. The germline CDR1 and CDR2 sequences are GTSNPN and SVGIG (reference sequence). The CDR3 sequence is 15 residues long. The DNA of the CDR3 is TGTGCCTGGACCCCGGGGGACTGGACTAATGAAAAACTGTTTTTT. Protein: CAWTPGDWTNEKLFF.

CDR3 DNA: TGTGCCATCAGTGAGTTAGCGGGGAACACCGGGGAGCTGTTTTTT. Translated: CAISELAGNTGELFF. J is TRBJ2-2 and V is TRBV10-3; 7 positions match TRBD2. The CDR3 loop spans 15 amino acids. J gave up 1 base and V 1 base, and 0 bases lay outside the gene matches. Germline assignment: CDR1 ENHRY and CDR2 SYGVKD.

The V gene is TRBV28, the J gene TRBJ1-6; 11 nucleotides align to TRBD1. CDR1 and CDR2 from the germline V gene are MDHEN and SYDVKM. This CDR3 is 17 amino acids long. J gave up 9 bases and V 6 bases, and 13 bases lay outside the gene matches. The CDR3 DNA sequence: TGTGCCAGCAGCCGGGACAGGGGGTTATTTCTCCGTTCACCCCTCCACTTT. Residues: CASSRDRGLFLRSPLHF.

The chain combines TRBV29-1 with TRBJ2-3, with D perhaps matching TRBD1 (6 bases). CDR1 is SQVTM and CDR2 is ANQGSEA in the germline V gene. The CDR3 is 12 amino acids. This CDR3 is CSEGVSTDTQYF. CDR3 bases: TGCAGTGAGGGGGTCTCCACAGATACGCAGTATTTT.

V and J are TRBV7-9 and TRBJ2-7, with 10 bases identical to TRBD2. The CDR3 totals 16 residues. Trimming took 1 base from V and 3 from J; bases not matched to a gene: 6. Per the germline V gene, CDR1 is SEHNR and CDR2 is FQNEAQ (reference sequence). CDR3 amino acids: CASSLGSSGSLYEQYF. The CDR3 DNA reads as TGTGCCAGCAGCTTAGGGTCTAGCGGGAGCCTCTACGAGCAGTACTTC.

Comments on this clone: One end of the junction fails to match germline, which may point to a read error. This chain joins TRBV7-2 and TRBJ2-7; 9 nucleotides agree with TRBD2. This CDR3 region has 14 residues. In germline, CDR1 is SGHTA, CDR2 FQGNSA. As DNA, the CDR3 is TGTGCCAGCAGCGTAGCGGGAGCTACGGGCGAGCAGTACTTC. Its translation is CASSVAGATGEQYF.

The CDR3 nucleotides are TGTGCCAGTAGTATAGGCTCTTGGGACAGGGCTGCAAGCCAGCCCCAGCATTTT. This encodes CASSIGSWDRAASQPQHF. This chain links TRBV19 with TRBJ1-5, with 9 bases that match TRBD1. Per the germline V gene, CDR1 is LNHDA and CDR2 is SQIVND (reference sequence). The CDR3 runs to 18 residues. The V segment lost 1 base and the J segment 7 bases; nucleotides outside the gene matches: 14.

V usage is TRBV14 and J usage is TRBJ1-1; D remains unclear. The length of the CDR3 is 13 residues. CDR1 is SGHDN, CDR2 FVKESK, per germline. V was shortened by 2 bases and J by 0 bases, with 4 bases between the two germline ends. In nucleotides, the CDR3 is TGTGCCAGCAGCCAACAGATGAACACTGAAGCTTTCTTT. Translating it yields CASSQQMNTEAFF.

This chain joins TRBV28 and TRBJ2-7; D possibly corresponds to TRBD2 (7 bases). The CDR3 totals 14 residues. Between the trimmed V and J ends, which lost 6 bases and 7 bases, there was a span of 19 bases. Germline V CDR1 and CDR2: MDHEN, SYDVKM. The CDR3 DNA reads TGTGCCAGCAGCTCACGAGGGGGGGCCTGGGAGCAGTACTTC. Residues: CASSSRGGAWEQYF.

This chain connects TRBV13 to TRBJ2-2; tentative D call: TRBD2 (5 bases). The CDR3 extends over 15 amino acids. CDR1 is PRHDT and CDR2 is FYEKMQ in the germline V gene (reference sequence). With 2 bases removed from V and 7 bases from J, the gap between germline ends came to 14 bases. The CDR3 is CASSLSSWEIGELFF. DNA for the CDR3: TGTGCCAGCAGCTTATCCTCCTGGGAGATCGGGGAGCTGTTTTTT.

V and J are TRBV6-4 and TRBJ1-2, with D perhaps TRBD1 (5 bases). Deletions cut 2 bases from V and 8 bases from J, with 27 bases between. The germline gives CDR1 MRHNA, CDR2 SNTAGT. The CDR3 length is 18 residues. This chain's CDR3 is CASSDDRAGQTRGGGYTF. CDR3 in DNA: TGTGCCAGCAGTGACGATAGGGCAGGCCAAACCCGGGGGGGAGGCTACACCTTC.

The chain combines TRBV5-8 with TRBJ2-7; 7 positions agree with TRBD1. The V and J ends lost 0 bases and 2 bases, in that order; junction bases with no gene match: 8. CDR1 and CDR2 from the germline V gene are SGHTS and YDEGEE. The CDR3 consists of 16 residues. CDR3 amino acids: CASSLGGTVRAYEQYF. CDR3 DNA: TGTGCCAGCAGCTTGGGAGGGACAGTTAGGGCCTACGAGCAGTACTTC.